This TCR beta chain is from a study of cytomegalovirus exposure and HLA in healthy donors. The study's findings and limits: Accurate HLA-A and HLA-B prediction from TCR beta sequences was reported for most subjects. Sequencing probably produced one cluster of sequence variants that were highly shared.

V shed 2 bases and J shed 3 bases, with 8 bases lying between them. This CDR3 spans 13 amino acids. The germline V gene has CDR1 SGHRS and CDR2 YFSETQ. Worth noting for this clone: Its antigen remains unidentified.

PCR was performed using 60 Vbeta and 13 Jbeta primers. Here immunoSEQ multiplex PCR was the method, and the copy in TCRdb shows in-frame clones only, minus some. Counted here are some 100,000 clones, roughly 72% occurring once; the ten biggest clones make up 9.5% to 13%. The TCR sequence derives from a woman in her forties or fifties in good health and CMV-seropositive. The sequencing input was PBMCs. V is TRBV5-1 and J is TRBJ2-5; possibly TRBD2 for D (6 bases). CDR3 protein: CASSFGTEETQYF. The CDR3 DNA is TGCGCCAGCAGCTTCGGGACTGAAGAGACCCAGTACTTC.